This note documents a single T cell receptor (beta chain) sequence. At least ten counts were recorded for this clonotype. It lacks a known antigen. Per-base quality was not reported, and no clone a single base away is much larger than it. TCRdb records Illumina HiSeq 2000 as the sequencer. Multiplex PCR amplification was used to generate the TCR beta chain libraries. High-throughput sequencing was used to analyze the amplified TCR beta chain products. The raw public data were reprocessed by TCRdb itself: fastp quality trimming at Q25, MiXCR clonotype calling, in-frame beta chains only. Rows merge per CDR3 protein into single entries with the most common DNA and genes. The sample has fewer than 150,000 distinct CDR3 sequences on record, 21% of them singletons. Together, the top ten hold about 2% of the sample. This sample is drawn from a study of breast tumors, draining lymph nodes, adjacent tissues (dated by TCRdb to the mid-2010s). Background for the entire study: TCR beta repertoires were compared across tumor, adjacent nontumor tissue and axillary lymph nodes obtained from breast cancer patients. In human breast cancer, the study set out to evaluate how tumor, surrounding tissue and draining lymph node repertoires relate to one another and whether T cells may move between these sites. Here is what the overall study found, with its caveats: The data were considered consistent with the idea that most tumor T cells come from the lymph node and then expand in tumor tissue. Tumor T-cell repertoires showed less diversity than lymph node repertoires and more diversity than nontumor tissue repertoires, and tumor T-cell repertoires showed preferential V and J gene usage. Tumor and nontumor tissue repertoires were significantly more similar in luminal-like than in basal-like breast cancer. The conclusion that tumor T cells originate in lymph nodes was framed as consistent with a hypothesis rather than directly demonstrated.

Via the germline V gene, CDR1 is SGHRS and CDR2 YFSETQ. The CDR3, from cysteine to phenylalanine, totals 14 residues. Only the CDR3 portion is preserved as DNA: 42 bases, with reading frame beginning at the first base. Germline trimming amounts to 4 bases on V and 4 bases on J, with 5 as the count of junction bases outside the gene matches. The lymph node samples were taken from the axillary draining lymph nodes of breast cancer patients. The specimen was axillary lymph node tissue. The sequence is built from TRBV5-1 and TRBJ1-2; a stretch of 9 junction bases matches TRBD1. The sequence was collected from a female donor with breast cancer. Some clones in this sample may be carry-over from other donors' samples. CDR3 loop: CASSRGTGTYGYTF. The DNA is as follows: TGCGCCAGCAGCCGTGGGACAGGGACCTATGGCTACACCTTC.